The rows below give T cell receptor beta chains drawn from one sample of a study of cytomegalovirus exposure and HLA in healthy donors. Profiling relied on immunoSEQ multiplex PCR, and the TCRdb table lists in-frame clones only, not all of them. The profile covers roughly 200,000 clones, with around 81% appearing a single time and approximately 2% taken by the ten largest. Sequenced material: PBMCs. The receptor set was obtained from a man aged 30 to 45 in good health and CMV-seronegative. CDR3s include the opening cysteine and the closing phenylalanine or tryptophan. A D gene is named only where the DNA matches it firmly. Where a row states a size, it is once, few, many or the class of an expanded clone; other rows omit it.

>TRBD1|TRBV9|TRBJ1-2|-
TGTGCCAGCAGCGTAGAAGGGACAGGAACTTATGGCTACACCTTC
CASSVEGTGTYGYTF
>TRBD1|TRBV10-3|TRBJ1-2|once
TGTGCCATCAGTCCACCGGACAGGGATATTGGCTACACCTTC
CAISPPDRDIGYTF
>-|TRBV9|TRBJ1-6|few
TGTGCCAGCAGCGTAGCGTTTGGCGGCTCACCCCTCCACTTT
CASSVAFGGSPLHF
>-|TRBV2|TRBJ2-4|-
TGTGCCAGCAACCGGGACAAAAACATTCAGTACTTC
CASNRDKNIQYF
>TRBD1|TRBV5-6|TRBJ2-3|few
TGTGCCAGCAGCCTGGGGACAGGGTCGTGGGATACGCAGTATTTT
CASSLGTGSWDTQYF
>-|TRBV6-1|TRBJ2-7|few
TGTGCCAGCAGGGGGGCCAGGGATGCCGAGCAGTACTTC
CASRGARDAEQYF
>TRBD2|TRBV7-6|TRBJ2-1|-
TGTGCCAGCAGCTATAGACTAGCGGGAAACAATGAGCAGTTCTTC
CASSYRLAGNNEQFF
>TRBD2|TRBV19|TRBJ2-1|-
TGTGCCAGGGGACTAGCGGGTAGGAATGAGCAGTTCTTC
CARGLAGRNEQFF
>TRBD2|TRBV2|TRBJ2-3|-
TGTGCCAGCAAAACTAGCGGGATATCAGATACGCAGTATTTT
CASKTSGISDTQYF
>-|TRBV10-2|TRBJ2-1|-
TGCGCCAGCAGCCTTTTAGATGAGCAGTTCTTC
CASSLLDEQFF
>-|TRBV6-1|TRBJ1-1|few
TGTGCCAGCAGCAGGAGGGAAAACACTGAAGCTTTCTTT
CASSRRENTEAFF
>TRBD1|TRBV15|TRBJ2-6|-
TGTGCCACCACCGGGACAGGCCTCTCTGGGGCCAACGTCCTGACTTTC
CATTGTGLSGANVLTF
>TRBD2|TRBV6-5|TRBJ2-5|-
TGTGCCAGCAGTCGCCCGGGGGGGCATAAGACCCAGTACTTC
CASSRPGGHKTQYF
>TRBD1|TRBV5-4|TRBJ2-6|-
TGTGCCAGCAGCTCCCGACAGGGGTCCTTCTCTGGGGCCAACGTCCTGACTTTC
CASSSRQGSFSGANVLTF
>-|TRBV19|TRBJ1-5|once
TGTGCCAGTAGTTTTTCAACAGGTTACAATCAGCCCCAGCATTTT
CASSFSTGYNQPQHF
>-|TRBV27|TRBJ1-5|-
TGTGCCAGCAGCCTAAGGGGGAATCAGCCCCAGCATTTT
CASSLRGNQPQHF
>TRBD2|TRBV7-9|TRBJ2-1|-
TGTGCCAGCAGCTTACCTAGCGGGAGAGGAGAGCAGTTCTTC
CASSLPSGRGEQFF
>-|TRBV9|TRBJ2-7|few
TGTGCCAGCAGCGAAGGGGCTGACTCCTACGAGCAGTACTTC
CASSEGADSYEQYF
>TRBD2|TRBV4-2|TRBJ2-3|-
TGTGCCAGCAGCTTTTCTAGCGGGTCAGATACGCAGTATTTT
CASSFSSGSDTQYF
>-|TRBV5-6|TRBJ1-5|-
TGTGCCAGCAGCTCCCCTTTCTCCAATCAGCCCCAGCATTTT
CASSSPFSNQPQHF
>TRBD2|TRBV15|TRBJ2-7|-
TGTGCCACCAGAGAGGGTAGCGGGGTCGGATACGAGCAGTACTTC
CATREGSGVGYEQYF
>-|TRBV7-6|TRBJ1-3|-
TGTGCCAGCAGCTTAGGGCGAGGGTCTGGAAACACCATATATTTT
CASSLGRGSGNTIYF
>-|TRBV5-5|TRBJ1-1|-
TGTGCCAGCAGCTTGGCCTGGGGCACAAACACTGAAGCTTTCTTC
CASSLAWGTNTEAFF
>-|TRBV9|TRBJ1-2|-
TGTGCCAGCAGGTCGGAGGCTGGGGATAACTATGGCTACACCTTC
CASRSEAGDNYGYTF
>-|TRBV10-1|TRBJ2-3|-
TGCGCCATCCCGGACGGGAGTTTT
CAIPDGSF
>TRBD1|TRBV7-9|TRBJ2-5|-
TGTGCCAGCAGCTTAATTTCCGGGACAGCGGAGACCCAGTACTTC
CASSLISGTAETQYF
>TRBD2|TRBV27|TRBJ2-3|once
TGTGCCAGCAGTTTACTGAGCGGGAACACAGATACGCAGTATTTT
CASSLLSGNTDTQYF
>-|TRBV29-1|TRBJ1-4|-
TGCAGCGTTGTGGCGGACAGTAATGAAAAACTGTTTTTT
CSVVADSNEKLFF
>TRBD1|TRBV11-2|TRBJ1-1|once
TGTGCCAGCAGCTTAGGTGGGACAGGGGCCACTGAAGCTTTCTTT
CASSLGGTGATEAFF
>-|TRBV5-6|TRBJ1-5|few
TGTGCCAGCAGCTTGGGTCGGCGGAGCAATCAGCCCCAGCATTTT
CASSLGRRSNQPQHF
>-|TRBV5-1|TRBJ2-1|few
TGCGCCAGCAGCTCTCGGGTCTACAATGAGCAGTTCTTC
CASSSRVYNEQFF
>TRBD1|TRBV28|TRBJ1-2|few
TGTGCCAGCAACGAAGGACAGGGGGCTCACTATGGCTACACCTTC
CASNEGQGAHYGYTF
>-|TRBV2|TRBJ1-2|-
TGTGCCAACTACAGGTCTTTTGTCTATGGCTACACCTTC
CANYRSFVYGYTF